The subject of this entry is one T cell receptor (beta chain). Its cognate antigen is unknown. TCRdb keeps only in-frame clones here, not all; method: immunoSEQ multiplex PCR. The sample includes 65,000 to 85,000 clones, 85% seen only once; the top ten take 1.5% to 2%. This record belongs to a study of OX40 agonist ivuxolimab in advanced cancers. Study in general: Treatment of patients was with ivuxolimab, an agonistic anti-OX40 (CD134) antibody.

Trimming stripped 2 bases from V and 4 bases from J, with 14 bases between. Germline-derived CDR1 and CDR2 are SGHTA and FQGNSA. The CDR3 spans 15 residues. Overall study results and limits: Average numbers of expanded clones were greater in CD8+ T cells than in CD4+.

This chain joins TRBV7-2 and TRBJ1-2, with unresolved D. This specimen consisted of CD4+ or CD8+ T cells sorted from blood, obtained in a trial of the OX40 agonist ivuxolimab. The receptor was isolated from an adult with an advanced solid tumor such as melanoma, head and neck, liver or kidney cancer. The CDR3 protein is CASSLRTDLSYGYTF. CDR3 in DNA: TGTGCCAGCAGCTTACGGACGGACCTCAGCTATGGCTACACCTTC.